Only one count was recorded for the clone carrying this TCR beta chain. The sample originates from a study of shared clonotypes between healthy human individuals. The V end was cut by 3 bases, the J end by 5 bases, with 14 bases between. CDR3 length: 14 amino acids. Looked up from germline, CDR1 is MDHEN and CDR2 is SYDVKM. Per the study methods: Filtering differed because ImmunoSEQ produced junction-only sequences that carried no quality scores. TCRdb's table, derived via immunoSEQ multiplex PCR, lists solely in-frame clones and lacks some. The V and J calls and the clone size are those of that table, but D and trimming were determined from the DNA. The sample yields more than 450,000 clones, less than 85% seen once.

This receptor was taken from a woman aged 40 to 50 in good health. Some clones in this sample may be carry-over from other donors' samples. The source material was PBMCs. The J gene is TRBJ2-7, the V gene TRBV28, with a weak D call TRBD1 (5 bases). The CDR3 DNA is TGTGCCAGCAGTTTTGTAGGGGTCTCGAACGAGCAGTACTTC. Translation gives CASSFVGVSNEQYF.